The 32 T cell receptor beta chains below all came from one sample that was sequenced in a study of blood T cell repertoires in COVID-19. Using immunoSEQ multiplex PCR, the repertoire was profiled, and TCRdb retains in-frame clones only, with some absent. The table includes 100,000 or so clones, roughly two thirds detected once. The specimen sequenced was peripheral blood. These receptors were taken from a man older than 75 with acute or convalescent COVID-19.

The V gene is TRBV10-1, the J gene TRBJ2-3; 7 bases are a match to TRBD1. V lost 3 bases, J lost 2 bases, and 2 bases stayed unmatched. The CDR3 consists of 14 residues. The germline CDR1 and CDR2 sequences are WNHNN and SYGVQD (reference sequence). CDR3 nucleotide sequence: TGCGCCAGCAGTGAAGACAGGGACACAGATACGCAGTATTTT. Amino acids: CASSEDRDTDTQYF.

The J gene is TRBJ2-1, the V gene TRBV30; tentatively, D is TRBD2 (6 bases). The CDR3 has 15 amino acids. Germline CDR1 reads GTSNPN; CDR2 reads SVGIG (reference sequence). V was clipped by 3 bases and J by 0 bases, with 12 bases between them. CDR3 sequence (DNA): TGTGCCTGGAGACTAGGGGACTTCTCCTACAATGAGCAGTTCTTC. Amino acids: CAWRLGDFSYNEQFF.

The V gene is TRBV18, the J gene TRBJ1-1; D uncertain. V was clipped by 5 bases and J by 1 base, with 8 bases between them. This CDR3 has 13 residues. From germline, CDR1 is KGHSH and CDR2 LQKENI. Here the CDR3 DNA reads TGTGCCAGCTCAGAGACACCGAACACTGAAGCTTTCTTT. Encoded protein: CASSETPNTEAFF.

The genes are TRBV6-5 and TRBJ1-1; a possible D gene is TRBD1 (5 bases). In germline, CDR1 is MNHEY, CDR2 SVGAGI. CDR3 length equals 12 residues. V shed 2 bases and J shed 5 bases, with 6 bases lying between them. DNA of the CDR3: TGTGCCAGCAGTTACGGGGGGACTGAAGCTTTCTTT. This gives the protein CASSYGGTEAFF.

The chain combines TRBV9 with TRBJ2-6, with 7 nucleotides matching TRBD2. The V and J ends lost 2 bases and 0 bases, in that order; junction bases with no gene match: 5. CDR1 is SGDLS and CDR2 is YYNGEE in the germline V gene. The CDR3 contains 17 residues. Written as DNA, the CDR3 is TGTGCCAGCAGCGTTAGCGGGTCACACTCTGGGGCCAACGTCCTGACTTTC. This encodes CASSVSGSHSGANVLTF.

The chain is built from TRBV2 and TRBJ1-6; 7 nucleotides agree with TRBD1. This CDR3 contains 14 residues. V lost 6 bases to trimming and J lost 10 bases; unmatched junction nucleotides: 9. Germline CDR1 and CDR2: SNHLY and FYNNEI. CDR3 loop: CASRQDRLGSPLHF. The CDR3 bases are TGTGCCAGCAGACAGGACAGGTTGGGATCACCCCTCCACTTT.

This clone occurred a few times. The J gene is TRBJ2-7, the V gene TRBV19; D is possibly TRBD2 (6 bases). V was trimmed by 2 bases and J by 7 bases, leaving 18 bases between them. The CDR3 loop spans 15 amino acids. Germline assignment: CDR1 LNHDA and CDR2 SQIVND (reference sequence). The CDR3, as DNA: TGTGCCAGTAGTATAACATTAGGCGGGGCCTCAGAGCAGTACTTC. It yields the protein CASSITLGGASEQYF.

The CDR3 spells CASRAGTHTPSGANVLTF. The CDR3 nucleotides read TGTGCCAGCAGGGCCGGGACTCACACACCGTCTGGGGCCAACGTCCTGACTTTC. The chain carries TRBV2 and TRBJ2-6; the D gene is possibly TRBD2 (6 bases). Germline V gene data show CDR1 as SNHLY and CDR2 as FYNNEI. The CDR3 spans 18 residues. The V end was cut by 6 bases, the J end by 1 base, with 19 bases between.

The chain couples TRBV27 to TRBJ2-3; a possible D gene is TRBD1 (5 bases). This CDR3 is built from 15 residues. Germline V CDR1 and CDR2: MNHEY, SMNVEV (reference sequence). V lost 5 bases to trimming and J lost 1 base, with 13 bases between them. CDR3 DNA sequence: TGTGCCAGCAGTCCAGGGTTGCCGGGCACAGATACGCAGTATTTT. It translates to CASSPGLPGTDTQYF.

The chain is built from TRBV18 and TRBJ2-7; D uncertain. The CDR3 sequence is 13 residues long. Germline V gene data show CDR1 as KGHSH and CDR2 as LQKENI. V lost 5 bases and J lost 5, with 13 bases in between. The CDR3 bases are TGTGCCAGCTCATCGAACTTTCTAAACGAGCAGTACTTC. Its protein product is CASSSNFLNEQYF.

The rearrangement joins TRBV28 to TRBJ1-5; D is possibly TRBD1 (5 bases). V was shortened by 2 bases and J by 5 bases, with 13 bases between the two germline ends. Germline assignment: CDR1 MDHEN and CDR2 SYDVKM. The CDR3 consists of 15 residues. The CDR3 is CASSLGGAVYQPQHF. As DNA, the CDR3 is TGTGCCAGCAGTTTAGGAGGGGCCGTCTATCAGCCCCAGCATTTT.

This chain uses TRBV2 with TRBJ2-7, with 7 bases that match TRBD2. CDR1 is SNHLY, CDR2 FYNNEI, per germline. Trimming at V came to 8 bases and at J to 4 bases, leaving 14 bases not matched to a gene. The CDR3 extends over 15 amino acids. The CDR3 nucleotides are TGTGCCAGCGGAGGAGCCCTGCGGGGGATTTACGAGCAGTACTTC. This encodes CASGGALRGIYEQYF.

The CDR3 is CASSLVSGSNQPQHF. The CDR3 bases are TGTGCCAGCAGCTTAGTGTCAGGGAGCAATCAGCCCCAGCATTTT. The chain combines TRBV7-2 with TRBJ1-5, with D possibly TRBD1 on 5 matching bases. Trimming left V 1 base short and J 1 base short, with 8 bases between. CDR3 length: 15 amino acids. CDR1 is SGHTA and CDR2 is FQGNSA in the germline V gene.

The rearrangement joins TRBV5-1 to TRBJ2-3; the match to TRBD2 covers 13 bases. Trimming removed 0 bases from V and 6 bases from J; junction bases left unmatched: 4. CDR1 and CDR2 from the germline V gene are SGHRS and YFSETQ. The CDR3 totals 16 residues. DNA of the CDR3: TGCGCCAGCAGCTTGGGGACTAGCGGGAGTCGGGATACGCAGTATTTT. Translating it yields CASSLGTSGSRDTQYF.

J is TRBJ2-3 and V is TRBV29-1, with a tentative D call TRBD1 (7 bases). Germline CDR1 is SQVTM and CDR2 is ANQGSEA. Trimming took 5 bases from V and 2 from J, leaving 14 bases between them. CDR3 length: 14 residues. The chain's CDR3 is CSVQGGHSTDTQYF. The CDR3 DNA reads as TGCAGCGTTCAGGGGGGCCATTCCACAGATACGCAGTATTTT.

The V call is TRBV5-4, the J call TRBJ2-7; 8 bases line up with TRBD1. The CDR3 extends over 13 amino acids. Unmatched junction bases numbered 0, after V lost 1 base and J lost 3 bases. Germline loops: CDR1 SGHNT, CDR2 YYREEE (reference sequence). The CDR3 DNA reads TGTGCCAGCAGCTTGACAGGGGGCTACGAGCAGTACTTC. Encoded protein: CASSLTGGYEQYF.

This clone was seen more than once but under ten times. The CDR3 sequence: CASNWETASTNEKLFF. In nucleotides, the CDR3 is TGTGCCAGCAACTGGGAGACTGCCTCAACTAATGAAAAACTGTTTTTT. This rearrangement joins TRBV28 to TRBJ1-4; D gene ambiguous. The V gene lost 7 bases and the J gene lost 0 bases, with 15 bases spanning the gap. Germline CDR1 reads MDHEN; CDR2 reads SYDVKM. The CDR3 has 16 amino acids. The whole variable domain, remainder taken from reference TRBV28 and TRBJ1-4, is DVKVTQSSRYLVKRTGEKVFLECVQDMDHENMFWYRQDPGLGLRLIYFSYDVKMKEKGDIPEGYSVSREKKERFSLILESASTNQTSMYLCASNWETASTNEKLFFGSGTQLSVL.

V is TRBV2 and J is TRBJ1-4; D perhaps matches TRBD1 (5 bases). V gave up 4 bases and J gave up 8 bases, with 17 bases separating them. This CDR3 spans 15 amino acids. Germline CDR1 and CDR2: SNHLY and FYNNEI. The CDR3, as DNA: TGTGCCAGCAGTGTAGGGTCGACCGGGGGGGAAAAACTGTTTTTT. This sequence encodes CASSVGSTGGEKLFF. Together with reference TRBV2 and TRBJ1-4, the CDR3 gives the full variable domain: EPEVTQTPSHQVTQMGQEVILRCVPISNHLYFYWYRQILGQKVEFLVSFYNNEISEKSEIFDDQFSVERPDGSNFTLKIRSTKLEDSAMYFCASSVGSTGGEKLFFGSGTQLSVL.

The J gene is TRBJ2-5, the V gene TRBV7-2; 14 bases match TRBD2. V shed 5 bases and J 5 bases; nucleotides not matched to a gene: 7. Germline assignment: CDR1 SGHTA and CDR2 FQGNSA. The CDR3 length is 16 residues. The CDR3 DNA reads as TGTGCCAGCAGCCCCGGGACTAGCGGGAGAAGGGAGACCCAGTACTTC. This translates into CASSPGTSGRRETQYF.

The gene calls are TRBV11-2 and TRBJ1-1, with D tentatively TRBD1 (5 bases). The CDR3 spans 14 residues. V was clipped by 3 bases and J by 0 bases, with 8 bases between them. Germline CDR1 SGHAT, CDR2 FQNNGV. The CDR3, as DNA: TGTGCCAGCAGCTTCTCAGGGATGAACACTGAAGCTTTCTTT. Translation: CASSFSGMNTEAFF.

This clone was seen just once. This chain joins TRBV18 and TRBJ2-3; 9 bases are shared with TRBD2. J gave up 1 base and V 3 bases, and 8 bases lay outside the gene matches. The V gene's germline CDR1 is KGHSH and CDR2 LQKENI. The CDR3 extends over 17 amino acids. The CDR3 here is CASSPLTSGIRTDTQYF. CDR3 in DNA: TGTGCCAGCTCACCCCTGACTAGCGGAATTCGCACAGATACGCAGTATTTT.

The CDR3, as DNA: TGTGCCAGCAGCGTAGGCTCGCAGGGGGCGCCGTATGGCTACACCTTC. This gives the protein CASSVGSQGAPYGYTF. The rearrangement joins TRBV9 to TRBJ1-2, with 8 bases fitting TRBD1. The trim removed 0 bases at V and 5 bases at J, leaving 9 bases unmatched. Germline V gene lookup returns CDR1 SGDLS and CDR2 YYNGEE. CDR3 length: 16 amino acids.

This clone has a count of ten or more. The V call is TRBV5-1, the J call TRBJ2-1; 8 bases align to TRBD1. The CDR3 contains 15 residues. The germline CDR1 and CDR2 sequences are SGHRS and YFSETQ. Trimming at V came to 4 bases and at J to 4 bases, leaving 7 bases not matched to a gene. The CDR3 sequence: CASSQRQGLYNEQFF. DNA of the CDR3: TGCGCCAGCAGCCAAAGACAGGGGCTATACAATGAGCAGTTCTTC.

This chain links TRBV19 with TRBJ2-7; unclear D gene. V dropped 1 base and J dropped 5 bases, with 9 bases sitting between them. Germline V gene sequence: CDR1 LNHDA, CDR2 SQIVND (reference sequence). The CDR3 spans 13 residues. The CDR3 DNA is TGTGCCAGTAGTATAGCGAGTCAAAACGAGCAGTACTTC. This gives the protein CASSIASQNEQYF.

The V and J genes are TRBV9 and TRBJ1-2; 7 positions agree with TRBD1. This CDR3 is 13 amino acids long. V lost 0 bases, J lost 13 bases, and 9 bases stayed unmatched. Germline values: CDR1 SGDLS, CDR2 YYNGEE. CDR3 loop: CASSVEEGARPTF. CDR3 DNA sequence: TGTGCCAGCAGCGTAGAGGAGGGGGCACGCCCCACCTTC.

The chain has TRBV18 and TRBJ1-2; 9 nucleotides align to TRBD1. Germline V gene lookup returns CDR1 KGHSH and CDR2 LQKENI. This CDR3 has 12 residues. The V gene end was trimmed by 6 bases and the J gene end by 8 bases; junction bases not matched to a gene: 4. CDR3 sequence (DNA): TGTGCCAGCTCTCCGACAGGGGGAGGCTACACCTTC. This codes for CASSPTGGGYTF.

This clone has more than one count but fewer than ten. This chain links TRBV10-3 with TRBJ2-5; 9 bases agree with TRBD1. Germline CDR1 ENHRY, CDR2 SYGVKD. This CDR3 is built from 16 residues. V dropped 4 bases and J dropped 1; count of bases not matched to a gene: 7. DNA of the CDR3: TGTGCCATCAGTGGACACCCGGGACAGGGCCAAGAGACCCAGTACTTC. This gives the protein CAISGHPGQGQETQYF.

The chain employs TRBV7-8 and TRBJ2-7, with 7 bases matching TRBD2. The CDR3 sequence is 14 residues long. Trimming cost V 5 bases and J 7 bases; bases outside gene matches: 11. CDR1 and CDR2 (germline): SGHVS, FQNEAQ. The CDR3 here is CASSPSEGRVEQYF. The DNA for the CDR3 is TGTGCCAGCAGCCCCAGTGAGGGGAGGGTTGAGCAGTACTTC.

The DNA of the CDR3 is TGTGCCTGGAGTGTACGAGGGAACTATGGCTACACCTTC. This translates into CAWSVRGNYGYTF. The chain recombines TRBV30 with TRBJ1-2, with D uncertain. Germline-derived CDR1 and CDR2 are GTSNPN and SVGIG (reference sequence). V was trimmed by 0 bases and J by 2 bases, leaving 7 bases between them. CDR3 length: 13 residues.

The chain uses TRBV9 and TRBJ2-7; 8 nucleotides match TRBD2. V shed 3 bases, J shed 7 bases, and the junction held 3 bases outside the gene matches. The germline V gene encodes CDR1 SGDLS and CDR2 YYNGEE. CDR3 length equals 12 residues. CDR3: CASSGREGEQYF. The CDR3 DNA is TGTGCCAGCAGCGGCCGGGAGGGGGAGCAGTACTTC.

CDR3 sequence (DNA): TGCACCAGCAGCCAAGTCGAGCGGCCCGCGAACACCGGGGAGCTGTTTTTT. Translating gives CTSSQVERPANTGELFF. The J gene is TRBJ2-2, the V gene TRBV1; TRBD2 is the table's D call, not checked against the DNA. TRBV1 is labeled a pseudogene. This CDR3 is built from 17 residues.

This chain uses TRBV7-3 with TRBJ2-2; D call uncertain. CDR1 SGHTA and CDR2 FQGTGA come from the germline V gene. Trimming left V 6 bases short and J 6 bases short, with 8 bases between. The CDR3 loop spans 12 amino acids. The CDR3 region has the DNA TGTGCCAGCAGTGGCAGTCCCGGGGAGCTGTTTTTT. The encoded protein is CASSGSPGELFF.